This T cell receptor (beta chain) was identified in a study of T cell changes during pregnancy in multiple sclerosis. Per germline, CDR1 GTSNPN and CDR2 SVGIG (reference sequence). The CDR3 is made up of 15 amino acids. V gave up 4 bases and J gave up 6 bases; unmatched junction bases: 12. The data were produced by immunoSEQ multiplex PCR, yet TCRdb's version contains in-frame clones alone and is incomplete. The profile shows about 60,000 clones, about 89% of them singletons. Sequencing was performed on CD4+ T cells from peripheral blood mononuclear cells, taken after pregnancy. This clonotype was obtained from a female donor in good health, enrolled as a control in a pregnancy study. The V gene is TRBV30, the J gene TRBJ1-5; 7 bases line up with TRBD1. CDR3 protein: CAWTQGGQGGQPQHF. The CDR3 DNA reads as TGTGCCTGGACCCAGGGGGGCCAGGGAGGTCAGCCCCAGCATTTT.